Below are 19 T cell receptor beta chains sequenced from a single sample in a study of blood T cell repertoires in COVID-19. Data came from immunoSEQ multiplex PCR; TCRdb stores just in-frame clones and leaves some out. Of 180,000 or so clones in the sample, roughly nine tenths were seen once. The sample taken for sequencing was peripheral blood. These receptors all come from a man aged 18 to 30 with acute or convalescent COVID-19.

CDR3 DNA sequence: TGCGCCAGCAGCTTGGAGGGACAGGACGTGACTAATGAAAAACTGTTTTTT. It specifies CASSLEGQDVTNEKLFF. The V and J genes are TRBV5-1 and TRBJ1-4, with TRBD1 matching over 8 bases. V was pared by 0 bases and J by 2 bases, with 6 bases of the junction left unmatched. Per the germline V gene, CDR1 is SGHRS and CDR2 is YFSETQ. CDR3 length equals 17 residues.

The chain employs TRBV7-2 and TRBJ2-3; 8 bases agree with TRBD1. V trimming: 5 bases; J trimming: 1 base; junction bases outside the gene matches: 2. Germline CDR1 SGHTA, CDR2 FQGNSA. This CDR3 has 14 residues. CDR3 DNA: TGTGCCAGCAGCCCGACAGGGGGCACAGATACGCAGTATTTT. It yields the protein CASSPTGGTDTQYF.

This chain connects TRBV27 to TRBJ1-1; no firm D call. Germline assignment: CDR1 MNHEY and CDR2 SMNVEV (reference sequence). This CDR3 spans 14 amino acids. The V end lost 2 bases, the J end lost 1 base, and 8 bases lay between the germline ends. The CDR3 region has the DNA TGTGCCAGCAGTTTAAGGCCAGGGAACACTGAAGCTTTCTTT. Amino acid sequence: CASSLRPGNTEAFF.

The rearrangement uses TRBV28 and TRBJ2-2, with D unresolved. The CDR3 sequence is 13 residues long. The germline V gene encodes CDR1 MDHEN and CDR2 SYDVKM. The V gene lost 1 base and the J gene lost 6 bases, with 6 bases spanning the gap. CDR3 coding DNA: TGTGCCAGCAGTTTATATATTCCCGGGGAGCTGTTTTTT. It translates to CASSLYIPGELFF.

There are a few counts of this clone. The rearrangement links TRBV4-1 to TRBJ2-2; weak D call: TRBD1 (5 bases). The CDR3 is 16 amino acids. CDR1 and CDR2 from the germline V gene are MGHRA and YSYEKL. The ends were cut back, 6 bases at V and 1 base at J, with 15 bases in the middle. The CDR3 here is CASRDWGRLNTGELFF. Written as DNA, the CDR3 is TGCGCCAGCAGGGATTGGGGCCGCTTGAACACCGGGGAGCTGTTTTTT.

The chain combines TRBV19 with TRBJ2-5, with D hard to call. The CDR3 is 13 amino acids. Germline V CDR1 and CDR2: LNHDA, SQIVND (reference sequence). V was trimmed by 3 bases and J by 4 bases, leaving 9 bases between them. CDR3 region: CASSMAVPETQYF. CDR3 nucleotides: TGTGCCAGTAGTATGGCAGTTCCAGAGACCCAGTACTTC.

This clone came up a few times. CDR3 protein: CASRGTVSPLHF. CDR3 DNA sequence: TGTGCCAGCAGAGGGACAGTTTCACCCCTCCACTTT. The gene calls are TRBV28 and TRBJ1-6; the match to TRBD1 covers 7 bases. This CDR3 is 12 amino acids long. The V gene end was trimmed by 6 bases and the J gene end by 9 bases; junction bases not matched to a gene: 2. Germline V gene data show CDR1 as MDHEN and CDR2 as SYDVKM.

The gene calls are TRBV5-1 and TRBJ1-2, with D possibly being TRBD1 (6 bases). Trimming took 6 bases from V and 4 from J, leaving 16 bases between them. Per the germline V gene, CDR1 is SGHRS and CDR2 is YFSETQ. The CDR3 contains 14 residues. DNA of the CDR3: TGCGCCAGCACGTCGCAGGGGAATCTCTATGGCTACACCTTC. This encodes CASTSQGNLYGYTF.

The chain combines TRBV5-4 with TRBJ2-2, with 7 bases that match TRBD1. The junction had 6 bases not matched to a gene; V was cut back by 4 bases and J by 0 bases. Looked up from germline, CDR1 is SGHNT and CDR2 is YYREEE (reference sequence). The CDR3 covers 16 residues. The CDR3 coding sequence is TGTGCCAGCAGCCCCGACAGGGATTCGAACACCGGGGAGCTGTTTTTT. Its protein product is CASSPDRDSNTGELFF.

The rearrangement joins TRBV5-8 to TRBJ2-5, with a possible D match to TRBD1 (7 bases). Germline V CDR1 and CDR2: SGHTS, YDEGEE. V lost 2 bases and J 5 bases, leaving 10 bases between the germline ends. CDR3 length equals 13 residues. CDR3 loop: CASSLQGRETQYF. CDR3 bases: TGTGCCAGCAGCTTACAGGGGAGGGAGACCCAGTACTTC. Together with reference TRBV5-8 and TRBJ2-5, the CDR3 gives the full variable domain: EAGVTQSPTHLIKTRGQQATLRCSPISGHTSVYWYQQALGLGLQFLLWYDEGEERNRGNFPPRFSGRQFPNYSSELNVNALELEDSALYLCASSLQGRETQYFGPGTRLLVL.

CDR3 in DNA: TGTGCCACCAGTGGTCGGTCTACGGTCTACAATGAGCAGTTCTTC. Translation: CATSGRSTVYNEQFF. J is TRBJ2-1 and V is TRBV24-1; no clear D. The V end was cut by 5 bases, the J end by 3 bases, with 13 bases between. Germline CDR1 reads KGHDR; CDR2 reads SFDVKD. The CDR3 is 15 amino acids.

This clone was detected only once. The chain employs TRBV6-1 and TRBJ2-1; D perhaps matches TRBD2 (7 bases). With 3 bases removed from V and 1 base from J, the gap between germline ends came to 10 bases. The V gene's germline CDR1 is MNHNS and CDR2 SASEGT. This CDR3 is 15 amino acids long. The CDR3 sequence is CASSDRGASYNEQFF. The DNA for the CDR3 is TGTGCCAGCAGTGATCGGGGGGCATCCTACAATGAGCAGTTCTTC.

CDR3 DNA: TGTGCCAGCAGCTTTGGTGGGGACAGGGGGTTTCGATACTATGGCTACACCTTC. Its translation is CASSFGGDRGFRYYGYTF. This chain joins TRBV21-1 and TRBJ1-2; the tabulated D call, TRBD1, remains unverified against the DNA. TRBV21-1 is an annotated pseudogene. This CDR3 comprises 18 residues.

The V and J genes are TRBV18 and TRBJ2-2; D might be TRBD2 (6 bases). Germline V gene lookup returns CDR1 KGHSH and CDR2 LQKENI. V was clipped by 4 bases and J by 3 bases, with 15 bases between them. CDR3 length equals 16 residues. CDR3 sequence reads: CASSHPSGLYTGELFF. CDR3 DNA sequence: TGTGCCAGCTCACATCCAAGCGGGCTATACACCGGGGAGCTGTTTTTT.

The V call is TRBV5-1, the J call TRBJ1-4, with 7 bases fitting TRBD1. This CDR3 has 12 residues. CDR1 and CDR2 (germline): SGHRS, YFSETQ. V dropped 4 bases and J dropped 8; count of bases not matched to a gene: 2. The CDR3 loop reads CASSKQGEKLFF. The CDR3 DNA reads as TGCGCCAGCAGCAAACAGGGGGAAAAACTGTTTTTT. The full variable domain, in which reference TRBV5-1 and TRBJ1-4 provide the parts outside the CDR3, is KAGVTQTPRYLIKTRGQQVTLSCSPISGHRSVSWYQQTPGQGLQFLFEYFSETQRNKGNFPGRFSGRQFSNSRSEMNVSTLELGDSALYLCASSKQGEKLFFGSGTQLSVL.

The V gene is TRBV29-1, the J gene TRBJ1-5, with 7 bases aligning to TRBD1. Trimming at V came to 4 bases and at J to 2 bases, leaving 2 bases not matched to a gene. The CDR3 runs 13 residues. Germline CDR1 reads SQVTM; CDR2 reads ANQGSEA. As DNA, the CDR3 is TGCAGCGTTGGAGGACAGGGCAATCAGCCCCAGCATTTT. It translates to CSVGGQGNQPQHF.

V gene TRBV18 combines with J gene TRBJ1-1, with 8 bases fitting TRBD1. Germline V CDR1 and CDR2: KGHSH, LQKENI. This CDR3 is 14 amino acids long. Trimming removed 3 bases from V and 3 bases from J; junction bases left unmatched: 3. CDR3 coding DNA: TGTGCCAGCTCACCCCAGGGGGCGGACACTGAAGCTTTCTTT. It translates to CASSPQGADTEAFF.

This clone has a single count. The chain uses TRBV7-9 and TRBJ2-2; 8 nucleotides align to TRBD2. The CDR3 sequence is 16 residues long. Germline CDR1 is SEHNR and CDR2 is FQNEAQ (reference sequence). J was trimmed by 1 base and V by 3 bases; bases with no gene match: 4. The CDR3, as DNA: TGTGCCAGCAGCTTTGGCCTAGCGGGGAACACCGGGGAGCTGTTTTTT. Its translation is CASSFGLAGNTGELFF. Full variable domain (outside the CDR3, taken from reference TRBV7-9 and TRBJ2-2): DTGVSQNPRHKITKRGQNVTFRCDPISEHNRLYWYRQTLGQGPEFLTYFQNEAQLEKSRLLSDRFSAERPKGSFSTLEIQRTEQGDSAMYLCASSFGLAGNTGELFFGEGSRLTVL.

This rearrangement joins TRBV7-9 to TRBJ2-5; D is unresolved. The germline V gene has CDR1 SEHNR and CDR2 FQNEAQ (reference sequence). V lost 3 bases and J 2 bases, leaving 19 bases between the germline ends. The CDR3 is made up of 17 amino acids. The CDR3 protein is CASSFPPIASKQETQYF. CDR3 sequence (DNA): TGTGCCAGCAGCTTCCCTCCAATAGCATCTAAGCAAGAGACCCAGTACTTC.